This TCR beta chain was recorded in a study of PD-L1 blockade in urothelial cancer. Looking at the study overall: Peripheral blood specimens exhibited a median yield of approximately 140,000 T cells.

The CDR3 extends over 15 amino acids. V lost 6 bases and J lost 10; bases outside the gene matches: 10. The germline CDR1 and CDR2 sequences are MNHNS and SASEGT. Data came from immunoSEQ multiplex PCR; TCRdb stores just in-frame clones and leaves some out. This sample has some 38,000 clones, with around four fifths found just once. Documented time point: pretreatment peripheral blood. The chain has TRBV6-1 and TRBJ2-1; 12 bases agree with TRBD2. The specimen comprised PBMCs, sampled around atezolizumab (anti-PD-L1) treatment. This TCR came from an elderly man with urothelial cancer. For the CDR3, the DNA is TGTGCCAGCAGGGACGGACTAGCGGGGAGGACGGAGCAGTTCTTC. Encoded protein: CASRDGLAGRTEQFF.